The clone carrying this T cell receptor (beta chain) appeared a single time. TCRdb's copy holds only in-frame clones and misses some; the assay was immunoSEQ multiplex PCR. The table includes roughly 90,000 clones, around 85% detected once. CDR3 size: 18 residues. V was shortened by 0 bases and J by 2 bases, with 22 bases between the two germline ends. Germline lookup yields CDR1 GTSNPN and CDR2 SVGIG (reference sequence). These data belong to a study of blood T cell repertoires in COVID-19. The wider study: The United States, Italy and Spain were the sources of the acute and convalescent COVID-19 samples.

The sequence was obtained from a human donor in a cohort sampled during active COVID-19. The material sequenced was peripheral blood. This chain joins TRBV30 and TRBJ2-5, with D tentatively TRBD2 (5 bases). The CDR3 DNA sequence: TGTGCCTGGAGTGTACCCCAACCGGGGTCGGGTGAACAAGAGACCCAGTACTTC. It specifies CAWSVPQPGSGEQETQYF.